This T cell receptor beta chain was recovered during a study of cytomegalovirus exposure and HLA in healthy donors. PCR used 60 Vbeta primers and 13 Jbeta primers. Profiling relied on immunoSEQ multiplex PCR, and the TCRdb table lists in-frame clones only, not all of them. The sample consists of over 130,000 clones, 88% of them appearing once. Input material: PBMCs. The TCR sequence derives from a woman aged 35 to 49 in good health and CMV-seronegative.

The CDR3 DNA reads TGCGCCACCTCACTGGGCCAGGGCTTAACAGATACGCAGTATTTT. It is translated as CATSLGQGLTDTQYF. The V gene is TRBV5-1, the J gene TRBJ2-3, with D possibly matching TRBD1 (5 bases). Per the germline V gene, CDR1 is SGHRS and CDR2 is YFSETQ. The V end lost 9 bases, the J end lost 3 bases, and 20 bases lay between the germline ends. The CDR3 totals 15 residues.